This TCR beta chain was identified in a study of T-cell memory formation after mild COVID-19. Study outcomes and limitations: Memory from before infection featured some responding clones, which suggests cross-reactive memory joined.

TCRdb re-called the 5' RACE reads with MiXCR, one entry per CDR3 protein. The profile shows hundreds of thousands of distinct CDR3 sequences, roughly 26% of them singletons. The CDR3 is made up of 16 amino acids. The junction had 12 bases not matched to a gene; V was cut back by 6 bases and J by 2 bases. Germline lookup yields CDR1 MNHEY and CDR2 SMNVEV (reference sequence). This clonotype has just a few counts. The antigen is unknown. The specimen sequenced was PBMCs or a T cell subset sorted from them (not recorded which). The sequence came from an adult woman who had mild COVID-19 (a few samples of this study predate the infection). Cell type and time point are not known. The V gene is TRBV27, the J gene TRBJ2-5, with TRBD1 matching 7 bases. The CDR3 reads CASRSHPTGLQETQYF. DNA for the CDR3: TGTGCCAGCAGATCTCACCCGACAGGGTTGCAAGAGACCCAGTACTTC.